This TCR beta chain was documented in a study of blood T cell repertoires in COVID-19. Per the authors' pipeline: Estimates of nucleated cell counts were drawn from the amplification of reference gene primers. The method was immunoSEQ multiplex PCR; TCRdb's version includes in-frame clones alone and lacks a portion of them. V and J calls and clone size are copied from that table; D and trimming were computed from the DNA. The repertoire holds fewer than 300,000 clones, with under 90% as singletons. V shed 4 bases and J shed 3 bases, with 6 bases lying between them. This CDR3 has 11 amino acids. In germline, CDR1 is SQVTM, CDR2 ANQGSEA.

This clonotype originated in a human donor in a cohort sampled during active COVID-19. Sequencing was performed on peripheral blood. The V gene is TRBV29-1, the J gene TRBJ1-2; D might be TRBD1 (5 bases). The CDR3 DNA reads as TGCAGCGTTGGGGGGGACTATGGCTACACCTTC. Residues: CSVGGDYGYTF.